One T cell receptor (beta chain) is described in this entry. It has no known antigen specificity. No base quality values were provided; no much bigger clone lies one nucleotide off. The CDR3 runs 16 residues from the cysteine to the phenylalanine. Only the CDR3 DNA stays, 48 bases, in frame from base 1. From the germline V gene (reference sequence), CDR1 is LNHDA and CDR2 is SQIVND. For this chain, trimming is 5 bases at the V end and 7 bases at the J end, and the number of junction bases without a gene match is 10. Patients with a history of autoimmune disease or receiving systemic immunosuppression were excluded from the trial. Peripheral blood for TCR sequencing was collected from all dose cohorts at baseline, on cycle 4 day 1, and on cycle 7 day 1. Samples came from an open-label, multicenter, first-in-human phase I dose-escalation trial of ivuxolimab. The trial enrolled adults with locally advanced or metastatic head and neck squamous cell, hepatocellular, melanoma or renal cell carcinoma. Before TCR sequencing, CD4+ and CD8+ T cells were separately sorted from peripheral blood.

For sequencing of the TCRbeta CDR3 region, genomic DNA was extracted from the sorted cells. The immunoSEQ Assay was used to sequence the TCRbeta CDR3 regions. TCRdb holds this immuneACCESS table with in-frame rearrangements only. Some clones are missing; in checked studies, unresolved V genes explain under half, and the rest has no known cause. The sample includes over 45,000 clones, with 70% to 85% observed a single time. The top ten clonotypes cover roughly 1.5% of the sample. The data are from a study of OX40 agonist ivuxolimab in advanced cancers. Study-level background: Ivuxolimab was an agonistic, fully human IgG2 monoclonal antibody directed against OX40 (CD134), a costimulatory receptor. The dose-escalation cohort was 82.7% male with a mean age of about 54 years, ranging from roughly 20 to 80. Of the 50 to 55 patients in dose escalation, about 20 had hepatocellular carcinoma, about 15 had melanoma, 9 had renal cell carcinoma and 9 had head and neck cancer. Partial responses occurred in three dose-escalation patients, of whom one had hepatocellular carcinoma and two had cutaneous melanoma. Intravenous ivuxolimab was administered to patients every 2 weeks at six dose levels: 0.01, 0.1, 0.3, 1.5, 3 and 10 mg/kg. The paper covers the monotherapy dose-escalation part of the phase I ivuxolimab trial, which included N ≈ 50 patients. Patients were allowed to have had prior anti-PD-1, anti-PD-L1 or anti-CTLA-4 therapy, and 40% of the dose-escalation patients had previously received checkpoint inhibitors. Peripheral TCRbeta sequencing aimed to test whether ivuxolimab altered TCR sequence diversity and caused clonal T-cell expansion.

General study outcomes and caveats: The antigen specificity of the peripheral T cells that underwent clonal expansion was not determined. After ivuxolimab, CD8+ T cells had more expanded clones than CD4+ T cells on average. At doses from 0.1 to 3.0 mg/kg, clonal expansion was seen in both CD4+ and CD8+ blood T cells between baseline and week 6. Low levels of normalized T-cell clonal expansion were also seen in some nonresponding patients. In the 0.1-3.0 mg/kg groups, partial responders were among the patients with the lowest normalized peripheral clonal expansion, particularly in CD8+ T cells.

The sequence links TRBV19 to TRBJ2-2; 10 junctional bases match TRBD1. The sequence was collected from an adult with an advanced solid tumor such as melanoma, head and neck, liver or kidney cancer. Specimen: CD4+ or CD8+ T cells sorted from blood, collected in a trial of the OX40 agonist ivuxolimab. This receptor has the CDR3 CASSAVGDRGRGELFF. The DNA sequence follows: TGTGCCAGTAGTGCCGTTGGGGACAGGGGACGCGGGGAGCTGTTTTTT.